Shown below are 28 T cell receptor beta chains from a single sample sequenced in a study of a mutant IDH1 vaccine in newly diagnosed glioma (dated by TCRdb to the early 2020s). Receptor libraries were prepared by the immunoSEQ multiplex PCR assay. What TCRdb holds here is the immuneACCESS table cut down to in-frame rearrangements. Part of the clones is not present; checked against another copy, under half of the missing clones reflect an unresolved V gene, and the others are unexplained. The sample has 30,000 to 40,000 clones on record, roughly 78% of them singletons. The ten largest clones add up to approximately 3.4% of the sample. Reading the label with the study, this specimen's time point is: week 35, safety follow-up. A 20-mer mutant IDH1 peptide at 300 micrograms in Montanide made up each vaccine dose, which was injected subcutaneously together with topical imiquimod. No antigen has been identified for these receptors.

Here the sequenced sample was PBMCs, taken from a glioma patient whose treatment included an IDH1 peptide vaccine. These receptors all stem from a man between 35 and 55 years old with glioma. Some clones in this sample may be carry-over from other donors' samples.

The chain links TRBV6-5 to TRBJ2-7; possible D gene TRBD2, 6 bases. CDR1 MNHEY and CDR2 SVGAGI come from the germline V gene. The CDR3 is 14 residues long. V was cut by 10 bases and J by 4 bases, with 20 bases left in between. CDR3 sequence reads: CATFRTEGSYEQYF. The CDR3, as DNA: TGTGCCACCTTTAGGACGGAGGGCAGTTACGAGCAGTACTTC.

The CDR3 DNA reads as TGTGCCAGTACTACCGACCGGGACAGAGATGGCTACACCTTC. Protein product: CASTTDRDRDGYTF. The chain has TRBV19 and TRBJ1-2, with 7 positions matching TRBD1. Germline V gene lookup returns CDR1 LNHDA and CDR2 SQIVND (reference sequence). Trimming removed 7 bases from V and 6 bases from J; junction bases left unmatched: 11. The CDR3 is 14 residues long.

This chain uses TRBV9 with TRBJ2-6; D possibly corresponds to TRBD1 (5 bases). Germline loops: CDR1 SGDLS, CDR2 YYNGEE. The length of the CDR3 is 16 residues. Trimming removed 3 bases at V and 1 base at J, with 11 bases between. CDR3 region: CASSASGFSGANVLTF. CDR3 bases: TGTGCCAGCAGCGCGTCAGGGTTTTCTGGGGCCAACGTCCTGACTTTC. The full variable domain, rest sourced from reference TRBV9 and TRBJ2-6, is DSGVTQTPKHLITATGQRVTLRCSPRSGDLSVYWYQQSLDQGLQFLIQYYNGEERAKGNILERFSAQQFPDLHSELNLSSLELGDSALYFCASSASGFSGANVLTFGAGSRLTVL.

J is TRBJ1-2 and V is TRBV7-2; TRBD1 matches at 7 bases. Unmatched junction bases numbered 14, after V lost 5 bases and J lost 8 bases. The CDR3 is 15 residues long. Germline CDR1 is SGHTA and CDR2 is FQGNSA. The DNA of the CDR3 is TGTGCCAGCAGCACCTTGACTACAGGGGCGATGGGCTACACCTTC. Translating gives CASSTLTTGAMGYTF.

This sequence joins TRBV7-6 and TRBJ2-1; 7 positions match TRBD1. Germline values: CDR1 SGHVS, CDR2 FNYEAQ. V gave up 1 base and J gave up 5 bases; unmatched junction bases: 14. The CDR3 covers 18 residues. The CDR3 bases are TGTGCCAGCAGCTTAGAGGGTGTTGGGACAGAGATAAACAATGAGCAGTTCTTC. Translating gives CASSLEGVGTEINNEQFF.

This chain's CDR3 is CASSLGQARGYTF. The DNA for the CDR3 is TGCGCCAGCAGCCTGGGACAGGCCCGTGGCTACACCTTC. V usage is TRBV4-1 and J usage is TRBJ1-2; TRBD1 matches at 8 bases. The V and J ends lost 4 bases and 7 bases, in that order; junction bases with no gene match: 5. The CDR3 is 13 amino acids. Germline CDR1 and CDR2: MGHRA and YSYEKL.

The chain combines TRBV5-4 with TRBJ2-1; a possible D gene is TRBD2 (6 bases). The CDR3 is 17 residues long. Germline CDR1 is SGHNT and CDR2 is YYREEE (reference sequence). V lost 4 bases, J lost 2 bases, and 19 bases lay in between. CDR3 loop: CASSPSRGGTTYNEQFF. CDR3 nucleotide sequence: TGTGCCAGCAGCCCCTCCCGAGGAGGGACGACCTACAATGAGCAGTTCTTC.

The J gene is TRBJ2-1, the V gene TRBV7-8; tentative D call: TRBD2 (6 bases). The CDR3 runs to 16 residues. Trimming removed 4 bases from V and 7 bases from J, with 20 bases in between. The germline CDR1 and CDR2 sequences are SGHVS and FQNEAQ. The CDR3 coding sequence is TGTGCCAGCAGCTCCACACCCGGGACGGAGGGGAATGAGCAGTTCTTC. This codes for CASSSTPGTEGNEQFF.

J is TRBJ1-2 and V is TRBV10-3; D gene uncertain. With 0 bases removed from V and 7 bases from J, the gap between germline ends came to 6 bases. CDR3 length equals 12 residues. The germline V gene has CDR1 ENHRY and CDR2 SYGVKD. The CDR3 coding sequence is TGTGCCATCAGTGAGTCAAGGGCTGGCTACACCTTC. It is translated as CAISESRAGYTF.

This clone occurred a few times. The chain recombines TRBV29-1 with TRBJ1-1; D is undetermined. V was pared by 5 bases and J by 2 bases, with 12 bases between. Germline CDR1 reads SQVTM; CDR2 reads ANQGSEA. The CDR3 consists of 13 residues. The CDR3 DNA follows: TGCAGCGTTACTCTCGGAGGAAACACTGAAGCTTTCTTT. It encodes CSVTLGGNTEAFF.

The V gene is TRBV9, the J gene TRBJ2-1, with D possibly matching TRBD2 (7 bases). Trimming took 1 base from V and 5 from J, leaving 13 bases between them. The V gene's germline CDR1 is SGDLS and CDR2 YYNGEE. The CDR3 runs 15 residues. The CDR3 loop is CASSVWGGPNNEQFF. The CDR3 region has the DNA TGTGCCAGCAGCGTATGGGGGGGCCCCAACAATGAGCAGTTCTTC.

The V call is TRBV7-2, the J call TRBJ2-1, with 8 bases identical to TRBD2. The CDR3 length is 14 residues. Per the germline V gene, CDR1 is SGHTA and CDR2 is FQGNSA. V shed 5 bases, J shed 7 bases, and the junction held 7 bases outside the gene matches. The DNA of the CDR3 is TGTGCCAGCAGCGGACGGGGGGGACTGAATGAGCAGTTCTTC. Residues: CASSGRGGLNEQFF.

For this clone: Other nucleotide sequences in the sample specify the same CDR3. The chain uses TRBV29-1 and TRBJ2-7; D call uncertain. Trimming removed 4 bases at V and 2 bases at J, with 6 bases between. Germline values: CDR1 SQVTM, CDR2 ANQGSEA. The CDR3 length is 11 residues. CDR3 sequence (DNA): TGCAGCGTTGGTGGGGCCTACGAGCAGTACTTC. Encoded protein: CSVGGAYEQYF.

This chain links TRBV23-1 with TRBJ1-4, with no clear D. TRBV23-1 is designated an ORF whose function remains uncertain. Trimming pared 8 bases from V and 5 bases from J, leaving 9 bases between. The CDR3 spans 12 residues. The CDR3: CASLELNEKLFF. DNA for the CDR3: TGCGCCAGCCTAGAATTGAATGAAAAACTGTTTTTT.

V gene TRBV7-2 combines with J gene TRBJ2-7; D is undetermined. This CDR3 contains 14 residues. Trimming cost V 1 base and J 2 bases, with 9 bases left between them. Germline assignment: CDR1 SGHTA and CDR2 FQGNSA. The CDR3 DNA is TGTGCCAGCAGCTTAGTTCCAGAAACCTACGAGCAGTACTTC. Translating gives CASSLVPETYEQYF.

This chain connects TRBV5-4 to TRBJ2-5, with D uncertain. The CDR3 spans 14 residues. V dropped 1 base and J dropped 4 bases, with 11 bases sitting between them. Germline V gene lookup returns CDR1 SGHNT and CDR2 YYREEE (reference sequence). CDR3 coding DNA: TGTGCCAGCAGCTTGTCCGGCGACCGAGAGACCCAGTACTTC. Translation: CASSLSGDRETQYF.

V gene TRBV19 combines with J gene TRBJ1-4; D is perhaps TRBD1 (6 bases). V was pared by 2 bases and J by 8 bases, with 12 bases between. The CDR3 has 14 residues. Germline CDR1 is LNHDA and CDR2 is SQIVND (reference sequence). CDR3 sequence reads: CASSISGAGEKLFF. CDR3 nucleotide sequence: TGTGCCAGTAGTATATCAGGGGCGGGCGAAAAACTGTTTTTT.

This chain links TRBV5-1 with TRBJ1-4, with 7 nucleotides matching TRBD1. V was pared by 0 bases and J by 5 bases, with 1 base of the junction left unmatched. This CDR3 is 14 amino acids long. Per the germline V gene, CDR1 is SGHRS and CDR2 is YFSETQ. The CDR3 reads CASSLAGGNEKLFF. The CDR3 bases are TGCGCCAGCAGCTTGGCAGGGGGGAATGAAAAACTGTTTTTT.

In DNA, the CDR3 is TGTGCCAGCAGCTGGGGAACAGGGGAATGGGAAAAACTGTTTTTT. Amino acids: CASSWGTGEWEKLFF. The chain employs TRBV5-6 and TRBJ1-4, with 7 nucleotides matching TRBD1. With V trimmed by 3 bases and J by 8 bases, 10 bases remained unmatched. The CDR3 contains 15 residues. CDR1 and CDR2 from the germline V gene are SGHDT and YYEEEE.

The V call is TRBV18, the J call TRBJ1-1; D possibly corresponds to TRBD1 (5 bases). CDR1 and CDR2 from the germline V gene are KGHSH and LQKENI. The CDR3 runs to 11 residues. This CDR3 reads CAGLMNTEAFF. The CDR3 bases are TGTGCGGGACTTATGAACACTGAAGCTTTCTTT. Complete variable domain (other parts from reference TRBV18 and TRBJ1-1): NAGVMQNPRHLVRRRGQEARLRCSPMKGHSHVYWYRQLPEEGLKFMVYLQKENIIDESGMPKERFSAEFPKEGPSILRIQQVVRGDSAAYFCAGLMNTEAFFGQGTRLTVV.

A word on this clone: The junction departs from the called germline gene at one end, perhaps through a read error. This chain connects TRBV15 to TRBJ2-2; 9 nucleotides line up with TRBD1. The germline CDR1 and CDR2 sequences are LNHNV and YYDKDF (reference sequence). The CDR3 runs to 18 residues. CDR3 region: CATSRGTGRDSNTGELFF. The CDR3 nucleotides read TGTGCCACTAGCAGGGGGACAGGGAGGGACTCGAACACCGGGGAGCTGTTTTTT.

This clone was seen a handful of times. The CDR3 loop is CASSLEAGQETQYF. The CDR3 nucleotides are TGCGCCAGCAGCTTGGAAGCGGGTCAAGAGACCCAGTACTTC. V is TRBV5-1 and J is TRBJ2-5; tentatively, D is TRBD2 (6 bases). V was pared by 0 bases and J by 2 bases, with 8 bases between. The CDR3 consists of 14 residues. Germline loops: CDR1 SGHRS, CDR2 YFSETQ.

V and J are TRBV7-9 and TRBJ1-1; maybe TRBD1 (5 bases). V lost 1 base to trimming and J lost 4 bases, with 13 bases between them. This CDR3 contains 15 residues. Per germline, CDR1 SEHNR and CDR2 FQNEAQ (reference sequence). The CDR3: CASSLGRGGGTEAFF. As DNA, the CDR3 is TGTGCCAGCAGCTTAGGTAGGGGCGGTGGCACTGAAGCTTTCTTT. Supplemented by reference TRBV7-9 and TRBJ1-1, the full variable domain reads DTGVSQNPRHKITKRGQNVTFRCDPISEHNRLYWYRQTLGQGPEFLTYFQNEAQLEKSRLLSDRFSAERPKGSFSTLEIQRTEQGDSAMYLCASSLGRGGGTEAFFGQGTRLTVV.

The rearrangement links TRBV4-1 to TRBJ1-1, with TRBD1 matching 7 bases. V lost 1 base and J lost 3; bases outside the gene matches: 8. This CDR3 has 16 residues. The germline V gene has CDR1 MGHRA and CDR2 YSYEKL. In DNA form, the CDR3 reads TGCGCCAGCAGCCAAGTTGACAGGACAGGTGACACTGAAGCTTTCTTT. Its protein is CASSQVDRTGDTEAFF.

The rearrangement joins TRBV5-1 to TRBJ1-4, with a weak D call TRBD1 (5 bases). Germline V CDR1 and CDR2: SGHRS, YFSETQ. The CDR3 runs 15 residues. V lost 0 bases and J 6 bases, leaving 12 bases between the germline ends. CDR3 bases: TGCGCCAGCAGCTTGGGCGAGTGGGGCCATGAAAAACTGTTTTTT. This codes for CASSLGEWGHEKLFF.

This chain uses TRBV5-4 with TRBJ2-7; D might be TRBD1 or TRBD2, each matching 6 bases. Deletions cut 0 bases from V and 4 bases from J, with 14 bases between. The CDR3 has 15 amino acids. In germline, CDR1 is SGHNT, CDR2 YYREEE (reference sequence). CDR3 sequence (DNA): TGTGCCAGCAGCTTGGTACCGGGGGCTGAATACGAGCAGTACTTC. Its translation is CASSLVPGAEYEQYF.

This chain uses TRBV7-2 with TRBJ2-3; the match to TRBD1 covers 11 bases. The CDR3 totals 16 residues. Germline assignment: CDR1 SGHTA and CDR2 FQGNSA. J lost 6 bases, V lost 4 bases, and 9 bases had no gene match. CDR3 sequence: CASSSGGQGVSDTQYF. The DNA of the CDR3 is TGTGCCAGCAGCTCTGGGGGACAGGGGGTTTCCGATACGCAGTATTTT.

CDR3 sequence reads: CARSRGSTDTQYF. The CDR3 DNA follows: TGTGCCCGTTCTAGGGGGTCTACAGATACGCAGTATTTT. This chain connects TRBV30 to TRBJ2-3; maybe TRBD1 (6 bases). CDR3 size: 13 residues. Per germline, CDR1 GTSNPN and CDR2 SVGIG (reference sequence). Trimming cost V 8 bases and J 3 bases, with 15 bases left between them.